The sequence of this T cell receptor (beta chain) was determined in a study of shared clonotypes between healthy human individuals. Study conclusions and caveats: Only blood was sampled, and tissue TCR repertoires likely differ from blood ones.

The V gene's germline CDR1 is SGHTA and CDR2 FQGNSA. This CDR3 region has 16 residues. The germline V and J ends were trimmed by 2 bases and 2 bases, with 15 bases remaining between them. This clone came up once. No antigen is known for it. The authors' processing: Filtering differed, since immunoSEQ gave only junction sequences and no quality scores. Sequencing used immunoSEQ multiplex PCR; TCRdb keeps in-frame clones, though not all of them. V and J calls and clone size come straight from that table; D and trimming were deduced from the DNA. The sample lists some 490,000 clones; approximately 82% were seen once. Every one of the donors was a Caucasian adult that lived in Nashville, Tennessee. The unsorted samples took tens of millions of PBMCs to get genomic DNA.

The sample comprised PBMCs. The receptor comes from a woman between 35 and 50 years old in good health. Some clones in this sample may be carry-over from other donors' samples. The rearrangement links TRBV7-2 to TRBJ2-5, with D perhaps being TRBD1 or TRBD2 (6 bases each). DNA for the CDR3: TGTGCCAGCAGCTTAAGGGCGAGGGGGGCGCAAGAGACCCAGTACTTC. Encoded protein: CASSLRARGAQETQYF.